This T cell receptor (beta chain) appears in the sequencing data of a study of T cells in localized non-small cell lung cancer (dated by TCRdb to about 2020). Regarding the study in general: Comparing tumors with uninvolved tumor-adjacent lungs, the study looked at the T cell repertoires of hundreds of patients with early-stage NSCLC. The cohort was made up of around 240 treatment-naive NSCLC patients whose localized lung tumors had been resected. The mean age of the NSCLC patients was under 70 years, with 120 to 150 men and 95 to 110 women.

At diagnosis, tumor, uninvolved tumor-adjacent lung and peripheral blood were collected and then preserved as a mix of FFPE and fresh-frozen material. Blood samples were analyzed as peripheral blood mononuclear cells for TCR repertoire profiling. Paper-wide results and their limitations: Because of the exploratory design, TCR variables were selected using unadjusted p-values without false-discovery rate correction. Uninvolved tumor-adjacent lung showed the highest T cell clonality, higher than tumor, which suggests more focused antigenic responses in the uninvolved tumor-adjacent lung. Multi-region tumor sequencing was not performed, so intratumor heterogeneity could not be excluded. A median of around 60 of the top 100 tumor clones turned up in the paired uninvolved adjacent lung, and roughly 28 of those clones also ranked among the top 100 of that same adjacent lung. Longer overall survival was associated with higher T cell density in blood, whereas shorter survival was associated with higher clonality in adjacent lung.

The CDR3 starts with the cysteine, ends with the phenylalanine, and has 15 residues. The sequence is cut down to CDR3 DNA, 45 bases in frame from base 1. Between the V and J ends, shortened by 4 bases and 5 bases respectively, the junction contains 14 bases. Taken from the germline V gene (reference sequence), the CDR1 and CDR2 loops are SEHNR and FQNEAQ. In regard to this clone: The antigen this receptor binds is unknown. No clone much larger than this one lies a single base away; base qualities are absent.

TCR beta CDR3 regions were sequenced from DNA using the immunoSEQ Assay. The study's own analysis went as follows. T cell density was computed as TCR beta template counts normalized to usable DNA estimated by amplifying housekeeping genes. The preseqR package was used to estimate richness by extrapolating to 400,000 templates for PBMC samples and to 120,000 templates for tissue samples. Clonality was defined as one minus Pielou's evenness. To identify tissue-enriched TCRs, differential abundance testing was run on productive amino-acid clonotypes with a minimum total count of 5 and an alpha of 0.1. The Jaccard Index and the Morisita Overlap Index were used to quantify repertoire overlap between compartments. GLIPH clustered TCR beta CDR3s with public tetramer-defined viral CDR3s; viral motifs required at least three viral sequences plus V-gene enrichment. The clones in this table, taken by TCRdb from immuneACCESS, are in-frame only. Not every clone is retained; where verified, under half of the shortfall comes from an unresolved V gene, and the cause of the rest is unknown. D and trimming were read from the DNA, whereas the V and J calls and clone size are those reported in that table. For this sample there are about 20,000 clones; around 87% appear just once. Jointly, the top ten make up 10% to 15% of the sample.

Specimen: PBMCs, collected before any cancer treatment. This clonotype was sampled from a man aged 40 to 70 with stage II squamous cell lung carcinoma. The chain uses TRBV7-9 and TRBJ2-2; the D gene is possibly TRBD2, with 6 bases matching. The CDR3: CASSSSGVWTGELFF. At the DNA level, the sequence is TGTGCCAGCAGCTCTTCGGGGGTTTGGACCGGGGAGCTGTTTTTT. Full variable domain (CDR3 extended with the reference TRBV7-9 and TRBJ2-2 proteins): DTGVSQNPRHKITKRGQNVTFRCDPISEHNRLYWYRQTLGQGPEFLTYFQNEAQLEKSRLLSDRFSAERPKGSFSTLEIQRTEQGDSAMYLCASSSSGVWTGELFFGEGSRLTVL.